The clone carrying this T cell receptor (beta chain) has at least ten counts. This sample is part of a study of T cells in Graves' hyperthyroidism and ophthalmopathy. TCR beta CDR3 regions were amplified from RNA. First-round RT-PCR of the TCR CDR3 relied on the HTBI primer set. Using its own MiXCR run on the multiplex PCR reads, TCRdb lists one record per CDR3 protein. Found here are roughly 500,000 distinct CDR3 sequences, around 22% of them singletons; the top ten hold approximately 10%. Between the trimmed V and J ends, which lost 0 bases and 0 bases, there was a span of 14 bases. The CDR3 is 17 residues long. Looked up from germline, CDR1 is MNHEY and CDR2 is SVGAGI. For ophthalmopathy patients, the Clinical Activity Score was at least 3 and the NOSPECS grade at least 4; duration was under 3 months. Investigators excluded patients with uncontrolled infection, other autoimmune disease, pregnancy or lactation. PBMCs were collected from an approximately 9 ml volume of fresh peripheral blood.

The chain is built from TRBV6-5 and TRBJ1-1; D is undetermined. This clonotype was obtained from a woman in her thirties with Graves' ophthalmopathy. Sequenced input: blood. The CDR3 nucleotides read TGTGCCAGCAGTTACTCGATTAACGGACGAATGAACACTGAAGCTTTCTTT. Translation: CASSYSINGRMNTEAFF.